The 6 T cell receptor beta chains reported below all come from one sample, sequenced in a study of T cell responses to AZD1222 COVID-19 vaccine. Assay: immunoSEQ multiplex PCR; the TCRdb copy retains only in-frame clones and omits some. The table records some 140,000 clones, around 89% of them present only once. The sample in question was peripheral blood, obtained on day 0 of AZD1222 vaccination. The receptors derive from an adult in good health.

The chain has TRBV18 and TRBJ1-3; D call uncertain. Per germline, CDR1 KGHSH and CDR2 LQKENI. The CDR3 has 18 amino acids. The V gene lost 2 bases and the J gene lost 4 bases, with 21 bases spanning the gap. CDR3 DNA: TGTGCCAGCTCACCAATGATGTACAGCGGCTCGGGAGGAAACACCATATATTTT. Its translation is CASSPMMYSGSGGNTIYF. Looking up the rest from reference TRBV18 and TRBJ1-3 gives the full variable domain: NAGVMQNPRHLVRRRGQEARLRCSPMKGHSHVYWYRQLPEEGLKFMVYLQKENIIDESGMPKERFSAEFPKEGPSILRIQQVVRGDSAAYFCASSPMMYSGSGGNTIYFGEGSWLTVV.

This rearrangement joins TRBV7-9 to TRBJ1-6; no firm D call. Trimming removed 5 bases at V and 10 bases at J, with 12 bases between. CDR1 is SEHNR, CDR2 FQNEAQ, per germline (reference sequence). The CDR3 has 13 amino acids. CDR3 in DNA: TGTGCCAGCAGCACCGAAGCGTCGTCACCCCTCCACTTT. Amino acids: CASSTEASSPLHF. The whole variable domain, filled in from reference TRBV7-9 and TRBJ1-6, reads DTGVSQNPRHKITKRGQNVTFRCDPISEHNRLYWYRQTLGQGPEFLTYFQNEAQLEKSRLLSDRFSAERPKGSFSTLEIQRTEQGDSAMYLCASSTEASSPLHFGNGTRLTVT.

The V gene is TRBV4-3, the J gene TRBJ2-2, with a weak D call TRBD1 (6 bases). V lost 1 base, J lost 7 bases, and 10 bases lay in between. Germline V gives CDR1 LGHNA, CDR2 YSLEER. CDR3 size: 14 residues. CDR3 DNA: TGCGCCAGCAGCCAAGGGGGGCGAGACGGGGAGCTGTTTTTT. The encoded protein is CASSQGGRDGELFF.

The chain uses TRBV6-5 and TRBJ1-3, with a weak D call TRBD1 (6 bases). V dropped 0 bases and J dropped 0 bases, with 9 bases sitting between them. Germline CDR1 reads MNHEY; CDR2 reads SVGAGI. The CDR3 sequence is 16 residues long. The CDR3 sequence is CASSYSTGPSGNTIYF. The CDR3 region has the DNA TGTGCCAGCAGTTACTCGACAGGCCCCTCTGGAAACACCATATATTTT.

The chain joins TRBV28 to TRBJ1-2, with 7 positions matching TRBD1. V gave up 5 bases and J gave up 5 bases; unmatched junction bases: 5. Germline V gene data show CDR1 as MDHEN and CDR2 as SYDVKM. This CDR3 contains 13 residues. This CDR3 reads CASSLGQQYGYTF. The CDR3 DNA reads TGTGCCAGCAGTCTGGGACAGCAATATGGCTACACCTTC.

The chain links TRBV19 to TRBJ2-6, with D perhaps TRBD1 (5 bases). The CDR3 is 14 amino acids. CDR1 is LNHDA and CDR2 is SQIVND in the germline V gene (reference sequence). CDR3 DNA sequence: TGTGAGCAGGGCCGAGCCTTTGGGGCCAACGTCCTGACTTTC. Translating it yields CEQGRAFGANVLTF.